This TCR beta chain was sequenced during a study of technical replicates of blood from a handful of donors. The protocol was immunoSEQ multiplex PCR, while the TCRdb copy is restricted to in-frame clones and leaves out a portion. The sample holds about 70,000 clones; 92% are singletons and the top ten take about 0.4%. Trimming shortened V by 0 bases and J by 5 bases, and 14 bases separated the two germline ends. Germline V lookup: CDR1 SGHRS, CDR2 YFSETQ. There are 15 residues in the CDR3. The J gene is TRBJ1-1, the V gene TRBV5-1; a possible D gene is TRBD1 (5 bases). The sequenced sample was T cells isolated from PBMCs. The receptor was derived from a human donor in good health. CDR3 residues: CASSLARRGGTEAFF. The CDR3 DNA reads as TGCGCCAGCAGCTTGGCCAGGAGGGGTGGGACTGAAGCTTTCTTT.